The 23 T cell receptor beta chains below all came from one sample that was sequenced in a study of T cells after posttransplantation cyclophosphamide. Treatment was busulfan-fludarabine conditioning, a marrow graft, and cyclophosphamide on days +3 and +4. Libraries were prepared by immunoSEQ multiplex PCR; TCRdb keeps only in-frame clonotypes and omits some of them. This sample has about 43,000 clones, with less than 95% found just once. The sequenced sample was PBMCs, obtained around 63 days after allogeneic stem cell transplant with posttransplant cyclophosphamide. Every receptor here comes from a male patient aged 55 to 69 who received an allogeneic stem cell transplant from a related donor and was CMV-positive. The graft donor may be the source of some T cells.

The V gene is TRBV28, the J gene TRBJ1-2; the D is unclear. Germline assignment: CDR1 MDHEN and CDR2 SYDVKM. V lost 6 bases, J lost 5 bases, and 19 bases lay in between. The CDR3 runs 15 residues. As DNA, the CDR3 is TGTGCCAGCAGAATAGGCGGGGAGGGTGTTTATGGCTACACCTTC. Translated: CASRIGGEGVYGYTF.

The CDR3 region has the DNA TGTGCCAGCAGCATATCATCAACAGGGGATAATGAAAAACTGTTTTTT. Protein: CASSISSTGDNEKLFF. The chain links TRBV21-1 to TRBJ1-4; the table's D gene call, TRBD1, was not cross checked with the DNA. TRBV21-1 is described as a pseudogene. This CDR3 region has 16 residues.

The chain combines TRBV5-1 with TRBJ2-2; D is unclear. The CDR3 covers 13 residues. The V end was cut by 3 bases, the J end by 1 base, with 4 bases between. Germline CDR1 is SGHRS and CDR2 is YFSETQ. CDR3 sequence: CASSSGNTGELFF. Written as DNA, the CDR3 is TGCGCCAGCAGCTCAGGGAACACCGGGGAGCTGTTTTTT.

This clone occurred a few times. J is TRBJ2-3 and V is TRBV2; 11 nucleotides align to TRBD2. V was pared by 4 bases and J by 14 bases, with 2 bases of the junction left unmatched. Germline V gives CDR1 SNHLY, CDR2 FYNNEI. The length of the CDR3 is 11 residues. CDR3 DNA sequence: TGTGCCAGCAGTGGACTAGCGGGGCGGTATTTT. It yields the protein CASSGLAGRYF.

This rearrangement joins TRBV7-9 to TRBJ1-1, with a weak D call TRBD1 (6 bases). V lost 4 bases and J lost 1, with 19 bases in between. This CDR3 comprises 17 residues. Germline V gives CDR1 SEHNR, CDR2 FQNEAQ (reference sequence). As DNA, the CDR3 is TGTGCCAGCAGCTCACCATACTTAGACAGGAAGAACACTGAAGCTTTCTTT. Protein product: CASSSPYLDRKNTEAFF. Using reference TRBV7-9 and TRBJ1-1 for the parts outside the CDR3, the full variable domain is DTGVSQNPRHKITKRGQNVTFRCDPISEHNRLYWYRQTLGQGPEFLTYFQNEAQLEKSRLLSDRFSAERPKGSFSTLEIQRTEQGDSAMYLCASSSPYLDRKNTEAFFGQGTRLTVV.

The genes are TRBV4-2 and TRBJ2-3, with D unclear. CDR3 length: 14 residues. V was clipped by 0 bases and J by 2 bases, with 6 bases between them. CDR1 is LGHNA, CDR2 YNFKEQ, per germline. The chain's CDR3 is CASSQEQITDTQYF. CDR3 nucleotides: TGTGCCAGCAGCCAAGAACAGATCACAGATACGCAGTATTTT.

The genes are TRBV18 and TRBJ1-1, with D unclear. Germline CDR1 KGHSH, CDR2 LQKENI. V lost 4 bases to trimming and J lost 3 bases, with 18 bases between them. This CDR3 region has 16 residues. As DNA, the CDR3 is TGTGCCAGCTCACGCGATGCGGGGATGAGCGACACTGAAGCTTTCTTT. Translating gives CASSRDAGMSDTEAFF.

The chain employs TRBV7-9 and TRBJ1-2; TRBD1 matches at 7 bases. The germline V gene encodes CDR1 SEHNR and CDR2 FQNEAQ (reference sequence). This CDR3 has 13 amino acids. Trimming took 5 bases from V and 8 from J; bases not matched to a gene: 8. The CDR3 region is CASSPAQGSGYTF. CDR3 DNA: TGTGCCAGCAGCCCCGCACAGGGGTCAGGCTACACCTTC.

CDR3 bases: TGTGCCAGCACCCCTGGACTTCCCGGAAACTATGGCTACACCTTC. The encoded protein is CASTPGLPGNYGYTF. The rearrangement links TRBV6-5 to TRBJ1-2, with D uncertain. Trimming took 7 bases from V and 2 from J, leaving 17 bases between them. The germline CDR1 and CDR2 sequences are MNHEY and SVGAGI. The CDR3 spans 15 residues.

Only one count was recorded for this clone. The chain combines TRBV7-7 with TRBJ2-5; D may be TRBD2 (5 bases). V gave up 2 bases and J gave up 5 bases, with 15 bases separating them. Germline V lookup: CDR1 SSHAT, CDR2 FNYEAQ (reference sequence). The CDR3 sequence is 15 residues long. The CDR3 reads CASSLYLSPGETQYF. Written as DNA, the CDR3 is TGTGCCAGCAGCTTATATCTATCCCCGGGGGAGACCCAGTACTTC.

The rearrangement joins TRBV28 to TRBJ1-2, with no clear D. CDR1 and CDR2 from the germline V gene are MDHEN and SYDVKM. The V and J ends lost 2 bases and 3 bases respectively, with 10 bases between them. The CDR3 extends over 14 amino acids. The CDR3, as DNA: TGTGCCAGCAGTTTAGGAGGGAGGGACTATGGCTACACCTTC. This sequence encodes CASSLGGRDYGYTF.

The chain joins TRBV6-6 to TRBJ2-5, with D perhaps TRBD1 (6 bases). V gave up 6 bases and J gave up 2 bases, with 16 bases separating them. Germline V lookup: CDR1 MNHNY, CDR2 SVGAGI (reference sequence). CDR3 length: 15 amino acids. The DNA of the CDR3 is TGTGCCAGCAGGTTAAGACAGGCCCTTCAAGAGACCCAGTACTTC. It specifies CASRLRQALQETQYF.

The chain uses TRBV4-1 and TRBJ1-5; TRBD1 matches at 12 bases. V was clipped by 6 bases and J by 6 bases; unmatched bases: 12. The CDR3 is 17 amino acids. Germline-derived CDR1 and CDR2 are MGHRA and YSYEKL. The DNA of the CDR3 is TGCGCCAGCAGTCCCGGGACAGGGGGCCTTTGGGGTCAGCCCCAGCATTTT. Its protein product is CASSPGTGGLWGQPQHF.

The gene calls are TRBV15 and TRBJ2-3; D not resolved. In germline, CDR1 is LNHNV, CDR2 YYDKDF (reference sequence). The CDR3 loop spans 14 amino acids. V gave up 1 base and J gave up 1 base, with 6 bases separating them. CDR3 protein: CATSRVVGTDTQYF. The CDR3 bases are TGTGCCACCAGCAGAGTAGTGGGCACAGATACGCAGTATTTT.

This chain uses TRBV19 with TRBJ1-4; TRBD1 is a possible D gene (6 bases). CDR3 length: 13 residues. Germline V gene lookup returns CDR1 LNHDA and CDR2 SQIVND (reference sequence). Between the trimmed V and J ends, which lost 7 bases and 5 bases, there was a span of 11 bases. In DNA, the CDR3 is TGTGCCAGTAAGCCACAGGGCAATGAAAAACTGTTTTTT. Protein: CASKPQGNEKLFF.

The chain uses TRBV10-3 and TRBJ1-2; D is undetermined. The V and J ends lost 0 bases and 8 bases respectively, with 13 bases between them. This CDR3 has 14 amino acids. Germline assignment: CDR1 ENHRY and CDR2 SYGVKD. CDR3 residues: CAISESISGSGYTF. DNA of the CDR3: TGTGCCATCAGTGAGTCGATATCGGGGAGCGGCTACACCTTC.

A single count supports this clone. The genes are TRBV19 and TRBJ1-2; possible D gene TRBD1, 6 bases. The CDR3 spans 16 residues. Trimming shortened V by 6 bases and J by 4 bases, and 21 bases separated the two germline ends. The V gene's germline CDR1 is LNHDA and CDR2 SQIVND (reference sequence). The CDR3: CASRGLGAQGVYGYTF. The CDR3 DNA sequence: TGTGCCAGTAGGGGGCTTGGGGCACAGGGTGTCTATGGCTACACCTTC. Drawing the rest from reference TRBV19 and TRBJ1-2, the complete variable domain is DGGITQSPKYLFRKEGQNVTLSCEQNLNHDAMYWYRQDPGQGLRLIYYSQIVNDFQKGDIAEGYSVSREKKESFPLTVTSAQKNPTAFYLCASRGLGAQGVYGYTFGSGTRLTVV.

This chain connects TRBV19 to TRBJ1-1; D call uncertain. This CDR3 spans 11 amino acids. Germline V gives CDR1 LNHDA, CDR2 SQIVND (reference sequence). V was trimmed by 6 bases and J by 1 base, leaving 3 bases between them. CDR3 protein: CASRQNTEAFF. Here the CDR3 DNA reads TGTGCCAGTAGACAGAACACTGAAGCTTTCTTT.

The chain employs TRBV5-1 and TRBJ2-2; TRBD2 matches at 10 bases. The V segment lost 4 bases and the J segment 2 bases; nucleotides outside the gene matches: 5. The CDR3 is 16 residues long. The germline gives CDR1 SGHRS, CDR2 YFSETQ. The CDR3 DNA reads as TGCGCCAGCAGCGATCTAGCGGGGGACAACACCGGGGAGCTGTTTTTT. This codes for CASSDLAGDNTGELFF.

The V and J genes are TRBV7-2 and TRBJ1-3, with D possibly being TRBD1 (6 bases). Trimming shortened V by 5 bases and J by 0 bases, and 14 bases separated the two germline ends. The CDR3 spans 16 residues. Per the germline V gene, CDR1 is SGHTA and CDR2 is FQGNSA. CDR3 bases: TGTGCCAGCAGCCTAACTGGGGGCTTCTCTGGAAACACCATATATTTT. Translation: CASSLTGGFSGNTIYF. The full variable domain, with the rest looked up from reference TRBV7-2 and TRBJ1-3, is GAGVSQSPSNKVTEKGKDVELRCDPISGHTALYWYRQSLGQGLEFLIYFQGNSAPDKSGLPSDRFSAERTGGSVSTLTIQRTQQEDSAVYLCASSLTGGFSGNTIYFGEGSWLTVV.

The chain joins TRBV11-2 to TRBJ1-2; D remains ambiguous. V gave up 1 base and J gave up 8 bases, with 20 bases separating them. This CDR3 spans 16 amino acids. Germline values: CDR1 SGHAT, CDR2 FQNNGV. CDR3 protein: CASSLVVGPSAPGYTF. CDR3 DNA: TGTGCCAGCAGCTTAGTGGTGGGCCCCTCGGCGCCCGGCTACACCTTC.

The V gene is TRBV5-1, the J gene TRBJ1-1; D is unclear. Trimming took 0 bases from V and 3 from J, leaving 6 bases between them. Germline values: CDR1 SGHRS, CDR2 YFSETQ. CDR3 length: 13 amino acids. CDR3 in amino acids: CASSLARYTEAFF. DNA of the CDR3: TGCGCCAGCAGCTTGGCCCGGTACACTGAAGCTTTCTTT.

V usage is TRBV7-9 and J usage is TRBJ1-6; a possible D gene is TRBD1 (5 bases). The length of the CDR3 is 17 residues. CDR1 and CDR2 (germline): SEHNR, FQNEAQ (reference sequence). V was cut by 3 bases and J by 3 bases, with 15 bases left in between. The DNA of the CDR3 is TGTGCCAGCAGCTTGGGGCAATATCCCGGCTATAATTCACCCCTCCACTTT. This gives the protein CASSLGQYPGYNSPLHF.